The 21 T cell receptor beta chains reported below all come from one sample, sequenced in a study of low-dose radiotherapy and immunotherapy resistance in tumors. First-strand cDNA used TRAV- and TRBV-specific primers, covering alpha and beta chains. Both a constant-region primer and a V-primer adapter served to amplify TCRs across roughly 21 PCR cycles. TCRdb re-analysed the reads in MiXCR, keeping a single row per CDR3 protein. The sample records around 69,000 distinct CDR3 sequences, approximately 31% being singletons. Time point in this sample: before trial treatment. This sample comprised PBMCs, obtained before treatment. These receptor sequences come from a female donor with ovarian cancer.

Comment on this clonotype: This may stem from a read error, because a much larger clone lies one nucleotide away. The CDR3 does not end in the conserved phenylalanine or tryptophan, so this is likely a read error. It is unclear where the CDR3 begins or ends on the DNA, so no DNA is shown, and the CDR3 is as TCRdb lists it. The CDR3 is CASSERGRVAFL. V and J are TRBV21-1 and TRBJ1-1. TRBV21-1 represents a pseudogene. Ends included, the CDR3 has 12 residues.

At least ten counts were recorded for this clonotype. This chain joins TRBV13 and TRBJ2-7; the D gene is possibly TRBD1 (6 bases). The CDR3 spans 14 residues. The germline CDR1 and CDR2 sequences are PRHDT and FYEKMQ (reference sequence). Trimming removed 7 bases at V and 2 bases at J, with 15 bases between. The CDR3 loop reads CASTTGAGAYEQYF. CDR3 nucleotide sequence: TGTGCCAGCACCACCGGGGCAGGGGCCTACGAGCAGTACTTC.

At least ten counts were recorded for this clonotype. The chain couples TRBV6-1 to TRBJ1-5, with D perhaps matching TRBD1 (5 bases). CDR3 size: 15 residues. The V end lost 2 bases, the J end lost 0 bases, and 8 bases lay between the germline ends. Per the germline V gene, CDR1 is MNHNS and CDR2 is SASEGT. The CDR3, as DNA: TGTGCCAGCAGTGAAATAGACAGTAGCAATCAGCCCCAGCATTTT. Its protein product is CASSEIDSSNQPQHF.

This clonotype was detected many times. CDR3 sequence reads: CASSLAAGYEQYF. Here the CDR3 DNA reads TGTGCCAGCAGTTTAGCTGCTGGATACGAGCAGTACTTC. V and J are TRBV28 and TRBJ2-7; D is undetermined. Looked up from germline, CDR1 is MDHEN and CDR2 is SYDVKM. CDR3 size: 13 residues. Trimming took 2 bases from V and 4 from J, leaving 9 bases between them. Drawing the rest from reference TRBV28 and TRBJ2-7, the complete variable domain is DVKVTQSSRYLVKRTGEKVFLECVQDMDHENMFWYRQDPGLGLRLIYFSYDVKMKEKGDIPEGYSVSREKKERFSLILESASTNQTSMYLCASSLAAGYEQYFGPGTRLTVT.

This chain joins TRBV5-1 and TRBJ2-7; TRBD1 matches at 8 bases. This CDR3 region has 14 residues. V was clipped by 3 bases and J by 3 bases; unmatched bases: 5. Germline assignment: CDR1 SGHRS and CDR2 YFSETQ. CDR3 protein: CASSSVQGGYEQYF. The CDR3 bases are TGCGCCAGCAGCTCGGTACAGGGGGGCTACGAGCAGTACTTC.

The chain combines TRBV4-3 with TRBJ2-5; D unclear. Germline loops: CDR1 LGHNA, CDR2 YSLEER. The CDR3 runs to 12 residues. V dropped 0 bases and J dropped 8 bases, with 7 bases sitting between them. The CDR3 DNA sequence: TGCGCCAGCAGCCAAGAAGTGGGAACCCAGTACTTC. It specifies CASSQEVGTQYF.

The sample holds many counts of this clonotype. V and J are TRBV11-3 and TRBJ2-1; TRBD2 matches 8 bases. Germline V CDR1 and CDR2: SGHNT, YENEEA. The CDR3 is 15 amino acids. With 1 base clipped from V and 6 bases from J, the junction kept 5 bases outside the gene matches. The CDR3 is CASSLGGLALNEQFF. CDR3 sequence (DNA): TGTGCCAGCAGCTTAGGTGGACTAGCACTCAATGAGCAGTTCTTC.

This clonotype has ten or more counts. CDR3 in amino acids: CSARDPVLEDTQYF. CDR3 DNA: TGCAGTGCTAGAGATCCGGTACTAGAAGATACGCAGTATTTT. This rearrangement joins TRBV20-1 to TRBJ2-3, with D perhaps TRBD2 (5 bases). With 0 bases removed from V and 5 bases from J, the gap between germline ends came to 12 bases. Germline V gene lookup returns CDR1 DFQATT and CDR2 SNEGSKA (reference sequence). The CDR3 consists of 14 residues.

This clonotype showed up just a few times. The genes are TRBV6-2 or TRBV6-3 and TRBJ2-7; 7 bases line up with TRBD1. V dropped 2 bases and J dropped 5; count of bases not matched to a gene: 9. Germline CDR1 and CDR2: MNHEY and SVGEGT. This CDR3 region has 15 residues. The CDR3: CASSYRGPLRDEQYF. CDR3 sequence (DNA): TGTGCCAGCAGTTACAGGGGGCCCCTTCGGGACGAGCAGTACTTC.

Ten or more counts support this clonotype. The rearrangement links TRBV28 to TRBJ2-5, with unresolved D. V shed 6 bases and J shed 0 bases, with 11 bases lying between them. This CDR3 is 14 amino acids long. The germline CDR1 and CDR2 sequences are MDHEN and SYDVKM. The CDR3 bases are TGTGCCAGCAGCTACGACCCCAACCAAGAGACCCAGTACTTC. Amino acid sequence: CASSYDPNQETQYF.

In this sample, this clonotype turned up a few times. V is TRBV12-3 or TRBV12-4 and J is TRBJ2-3, with TRBD1 matching over 10 bases. The CDR3 contains 15 residues. V shed 4 bases, J shed 1 base, and the junction held 2 bases outside the gene matches. CDR3 loop: CASSYGTGGTDTQYF. CDR3 sequence (DNA): TGTGCCAGCAGTTACGGGACAGGGGGCACAGATACGCAGTATTTT.

The chain joins TRBV5-4 to TRBJ1-2; D is uncertain. CDR1 is SGHNT and CDR2 is YYREEE in the germline V gene (reference sequence). Trimming took 0 bases from V and 4 from J, leaving 10 bases between them. CDR3 length equals 14 residues. CDR3 DNA sequence: TGTGCCAGCAGCTTGGATGGGGAGGCCTATGGCTACACCTTC. Protein: CASSLDGEAYGYTF.

This clonotype has just a few counts. The V gene is TRBV5-4, the J gene TRBJ1-1, with unresolved D. The CDR3 runs to 13 residues. CDR1 is SGHNT, CDR2 YYREEE, per germline (reference sequence). The V end was cut by 4 bases, the J end by 4 bases, with 11 bases between. The CDR3 is CASSLTLSTEAFF. CDR3 nucleotides: TGTGCCAGCAGCCTGACCCTCAGCACTGAAGCTTTCTTT.

V is TRBV6-8 and J is TRBJ1-1; D ambiguous. Trimming pared 6 bases from V and 0 bases from J, leaving 11 bases between. The length of the CDR3 is 14 residues. Germline loops: CDR1 MNHGY, CDR2 SAAAGT. The CDR3 DNA reads as TGTGCCAGCAGCCCCCCCGCGGTGAACACTGAAGCTTTCTTT. Its translation: CASSPPAVNTEAFF.

This clonotype occurred many times. The genes are TRBV2 and TRBJ2-3; 7 nucleotides align to TRBD2. The ends lost 6 bases at V and 5 bases at J; junction bases unmatched: 8. The germline V gene encodes CDR1 SNHLY and CDR2 FYNNEI. The CDR3 contains 14 residues. The CDR3 DNA reads TGTGCCAGCAGAGACGGGGGAGGGCTAGATACGCAGTATTTT. It codes for CASRDGGGLDTQYF.

This clonotype appeared many times. The CDR3 sequence: CASSHAGAGANVLTF. The DNA of the CDR3 is TGTGCCAGCAGCCATGCAGGGGCAGGGGCCAACGTCCTGACTTTC. The chain uses TRBV3-1 and TRBJ2-6; a possible D gene is TRBD1 (6 bases). The CDR3 is 15 residues long. Trimming pared 3 bases from V and 4 bases from J, leaving 10 bases between. Germline assignment: CDR1 LGHDT and CDR2 YNNKEL (reference sequence).

In this sample, this clonotype turned up once. CDR3 sequence (DNA): TGTGCCAGCAGTTCCCGAGGGACGCCTCGCAGGGGGGATACGCAGTATTTT. Protein: CASSSRGTPRRGDTQYF. V gene TRBV6-2 or TRBV6-3 combines with J gene TRBJ2-3; 7 nucleotides align to TRBD1. Germline assignment: CDR1 MNHEY and CDR2 SVGEGT. Trimming took 4 bases from V and 6 from J; bases not matched to a gene: 16. This CDR3 comprises 17 residues.

Comment on this clonotype: This probably arose from a read error, given a far larger clone one base away. CDR3 protein: CASCRRQGSYEQYF. CDR3 coding DNA: TGTGCCAGCTGTCGCCGACAGGGTTCCTACGAGCAGTACTTC. The chain recombines TRBV24-1 with TRBJ2-7; TRBD1 agrees at 7 bases. The germline CDR1 and CDR2 sequences are KGHDR and SFDVKD. The CDR3 consists of 14 residues. Trimming cost V 11 bases and J 1 base; bases outside gene matches: 10.

This chain joins TRBV28 and TRBJ2-2; a weak D match, TRBD1 (6 bases). Trimming stripped 10 bases from V and 0 bases from J, with 12 bases between. This CDR3 is built from 14 residues. Germline assignment: CDR1 MDHEN and CDR2 SYDVKM. The CDR3 reads CATTTGPNTGELFF. CDR3 sequence (DNA): TGTGCCACCACGACAGGCCCGAACACCGGGGAGCTGTTTTTT.

Ten or more counts support this clonotype. The chain is built from TRBV14 and TRBJ2-5; D is undetermined. This CDR3 spans 14 amino acids. Germline lookup yields CDR1 SGHDN and CDR2 FVKESK. Trimming pared 1 base from V and 5 bases from J, leaving 11 bases between. CDR3 nucleotide sequence: TGTGCCAGCAGCCAAGGGCTAACCGGGGAGACCCAGTACTTC. Translation gives CASSQGLTGETQYF.

This clonotype was recorded at least ten times. The chain joins TRBV4-1 to TRBJ2-3, with D perhaps assigned TRBD1 or TRBD2 (7 bases each). The germline CDR1 and CDR2 sequences are MGHRA and YSYEKL. Trimming shortened V by 5 bases and J by 11 bases, and 14 bases separated the two germline ends. The CDR3 is 12 amino acids. The CDR3 protein is CASSAQGREQYF. In DNA form, the CDR3 reads TGCGCCAGCAGCGCACAGGGGAGGGAGCAGTATTTT.